The T cell receptor beta chain under discussion was sequenced for a study of cytomegalovirus exposure and HLA in healthy donors. Findings and caveats of the study: V- and J-gene trimming in TCR beta was tied to a missense DCLRE1C variant by an analysis performed later. The only immune exposure information that was available was CMV serostatus. A list of approximately 150 TCR beta chains associated with cytomegalovirus was given.

There are 17 residues in the CDR3. V lost 0 bases, J lost 7 bases, and 9 bases stayed unmatched. CDR1 and CDR2 from the germline V gene are SGHRS and YFSETQ. With regard to this clone: Its antigen remains unknown.

A multiplex PCR was run with 60 Vbeta primers and 13 Jbeta primers. Measured with immunoSEQ multiplex PCR; TCRdb has only the in-frame clones, and not every one. In the table there are about 170,000 clones, 84% of which are singletons. Sequenced sample: PBMCs. V and J are TRBV5-1 and TRBJ2-1; 11 positions agree with TRBD2. The TCR originated in a boy aged 2 to 10 in good health and CMV-seronegative. The chain's CDR3 is CASSLVIAGGPWNEQFF. CDR3 bases: TGCGCCAGCAGCTTGGTGATAGCGGGAGGGCCCTGGAATGAGCAGTTCTTC.